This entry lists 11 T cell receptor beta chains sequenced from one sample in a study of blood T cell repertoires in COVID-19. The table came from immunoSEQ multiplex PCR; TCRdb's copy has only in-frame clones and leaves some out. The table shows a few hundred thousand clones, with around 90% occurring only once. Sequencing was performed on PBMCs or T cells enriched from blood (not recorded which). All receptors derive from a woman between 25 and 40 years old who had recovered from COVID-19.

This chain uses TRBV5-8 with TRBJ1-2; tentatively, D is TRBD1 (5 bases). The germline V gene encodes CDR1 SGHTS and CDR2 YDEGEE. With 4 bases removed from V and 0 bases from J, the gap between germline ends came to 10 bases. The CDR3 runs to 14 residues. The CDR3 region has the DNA TGTGCCAGCAGCCTCAGGGCCACTAACTATGGCTACACCTTC. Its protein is CASSLRATNYGYTF. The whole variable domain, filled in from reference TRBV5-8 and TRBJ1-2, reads EAGVTQSPTHLIKTRGQQATLRCSPISGHTSVYWYQQALGLGLQFLLWYDEGEERNRGNFPPRFSGRQFPNYSSELNVNALELEDSALYLCASSLRATNYGYTFGSGTRLTVV.

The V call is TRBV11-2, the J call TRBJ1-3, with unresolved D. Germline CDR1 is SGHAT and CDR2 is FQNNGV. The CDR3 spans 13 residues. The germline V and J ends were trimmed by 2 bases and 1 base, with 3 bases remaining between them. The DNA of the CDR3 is TGTGCCAGCAGCTTAACATCTGGAAACACCATATATTTT. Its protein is CASSLTSGNTIYF.

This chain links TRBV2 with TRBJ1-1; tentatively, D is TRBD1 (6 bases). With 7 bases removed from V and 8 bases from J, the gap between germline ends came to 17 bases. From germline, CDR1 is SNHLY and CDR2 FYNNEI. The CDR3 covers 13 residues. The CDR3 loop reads CASIRGLPPEAFF. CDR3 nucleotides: TGTGCCAGCATCAGGGGCTTACCCCCAGAAGCTTTCTTT.

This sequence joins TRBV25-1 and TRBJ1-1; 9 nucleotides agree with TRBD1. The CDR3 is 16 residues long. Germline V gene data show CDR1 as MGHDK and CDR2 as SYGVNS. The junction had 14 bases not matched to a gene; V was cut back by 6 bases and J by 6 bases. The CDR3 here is CASSPLGTGIRAEAFF. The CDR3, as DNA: TGTGCCAGCAGCCCTTTAGGGACAGGGATAAGGGCTGAAGCTTTCTTT.

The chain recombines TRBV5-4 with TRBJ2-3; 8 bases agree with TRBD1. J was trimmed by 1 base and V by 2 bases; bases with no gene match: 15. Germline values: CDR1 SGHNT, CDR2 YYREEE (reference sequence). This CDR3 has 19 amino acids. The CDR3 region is CASSLDRGGFRKRTDTQYF. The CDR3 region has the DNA TGTGCCAGCAGCTTAGACAGGGGTGGGTTCCGAAAACGCACAGATACGCAGTATTTT. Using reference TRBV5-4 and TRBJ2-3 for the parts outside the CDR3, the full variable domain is ETGVTQSPTHLIKTRGQQVTLRCSSQSGHNTVSWYQQALGQGPQFIFQYYREEENGRGNFPPRFSGLQFPNYSSELNVNALELDDSALYLCASSLDRGGFRKRTDTQYFGPGTRLTVL.

CDR3 nucleotide sequence: TGTGCCAGCAGCGTAATAGCGGGAGGCCGGAACACCGGGGAGCTGTTTTTT. As protein: CASSVIAGGRNTGELFF. V is TRBV9 and J is TRBJ2-2; 10 nucleotides match TRBD2. The germline CDR1 and CDR2 sequences are SGDLS and YYNGEE. V was pared by 1 base and J by 1 base, with 4 bases of the junction left unmatched. This CDR3 has 17 residues.

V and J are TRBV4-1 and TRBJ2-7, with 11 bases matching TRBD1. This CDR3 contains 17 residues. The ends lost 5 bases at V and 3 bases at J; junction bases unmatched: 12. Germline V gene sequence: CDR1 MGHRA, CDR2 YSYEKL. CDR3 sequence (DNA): TGCGCCAGCAGCATAATGTCCGGGACAGGGGGAGTCTACGAGCAGTACTTC. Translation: CASSIMSGTGGVYEQYF.

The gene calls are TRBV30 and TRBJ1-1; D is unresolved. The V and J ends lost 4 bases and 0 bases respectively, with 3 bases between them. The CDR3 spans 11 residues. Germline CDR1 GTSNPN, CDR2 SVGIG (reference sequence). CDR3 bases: TGTGCCTGGACCTTGAACACTGAAGCTTTCTTT. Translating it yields CAWTLNTEAFF.

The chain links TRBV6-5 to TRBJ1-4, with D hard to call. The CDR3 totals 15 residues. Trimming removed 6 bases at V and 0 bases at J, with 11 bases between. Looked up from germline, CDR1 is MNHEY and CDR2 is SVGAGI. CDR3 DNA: TGTGCCAGCAGGGACTCGACTGCAACTAATGAAAAACTGTTTTTT. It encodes CASRDSTATNEKLFF.

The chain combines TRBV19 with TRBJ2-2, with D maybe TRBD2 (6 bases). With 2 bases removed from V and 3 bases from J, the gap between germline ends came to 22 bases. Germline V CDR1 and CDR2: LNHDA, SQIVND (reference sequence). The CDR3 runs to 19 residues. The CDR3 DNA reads TGTGCCAGTAGTATATCGGTAGTATCGGGACTCCCTTACACCGGGGAGCTGTTTTTT. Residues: CASSISVVSGLPYTGELFF.

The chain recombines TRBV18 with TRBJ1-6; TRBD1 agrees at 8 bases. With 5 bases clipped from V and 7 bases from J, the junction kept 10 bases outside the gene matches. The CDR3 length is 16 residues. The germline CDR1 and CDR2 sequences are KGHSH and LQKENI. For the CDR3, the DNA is TGTGCCAGCTCAACGTCCAGAACAGGGGGAAATTCACCCCTCCACTTT. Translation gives CASSTSRTGGNSPLHF.